The 15 T cell receptor beta chains reported below all come from one sample, sequenced in a study of T cells in Graves' hyperthyroidism and ophthalmopathy. The investigators amplified TCR beta CDR3 regions from RNA transcripts. The study used the HTBI primer set for a first-round RT-PCR of the TCR CDR3. TCRdb reprocessed the multiplex PCR reads via MiXCR and lists one record per CDR3 protein. The sample contains 300,000 to 450,000 distinct CDR3 sequences, more than 13% of which appear only once. The sequencing input was blood. The receptors come from a woman aged 30 to 39 with Graves' hyperthyroidism.

This clonotype was observed many times. The chain has TRBV20-1 and TRBJ2-7; 10 bases agree with TRBD2. Germline V gene data show CDR1 as DFQATT and CDR2 as SNEGSKA (reference sequence). The CDR3 length is 13 residues. The CDR3 DNA follows: TGCAGAATAGCGGGAGGTGGGCCCTACGAGCAGTACTTC. The encoded protein is CRIAGGGPYEQYF.

This clonotype was detected ten times or more. The chain joins TRBV2 to TRBJ2-1, with 9 bases matching TRBD1. The junction had 7 bases not matched to a gene; V was cut back by 8 bases and J by 8 bases. The length of the CDR3 is 13 residues. CDR1 SNHLY and CDR2 FYNNEI come from the germline V gene. The CDR3 is CASHRDREDEQFF. The CDR3 DNA sequence: TGTGCCAGCCACCGGGACAGGGAGGATGAGCAGTTCTTC.

This clonotype was recorded many times. The chain employs TRBV28 and TRBJ2-1; 9 bases agree with TRBD2. Germline lookup yields CDR1 MDHEN and CDR2 SYDVKM. J gave up 6 bases and V 3 bases, and 6 bases lay outside the gene matches. CDR3 length: 15 amino acids. In DNA, the CDR3 is TGTGCCAGCAGTTTGCTAGCGGGAAGGAGCAATGAGCAGTTCTTC. Translated: CASSLLAGRSNEQFF.

This clonotype appeared many times. The chain carries TRBV6-5 and TRBJ1-2, with D unclear. The CDR3 consists of 14 residues. CDR1 and CDR2 (germline): MNHEY, SVGAGI. Between the trimmed V and J ends, which lost 0 bases and 6 bases, there was a span of 11 bases. In nucleotides, the CDR3 is TGTGCCAGCAGTTACTCCCCCAGACACGATGGCTACACCTTC. It yields the protein CASSYSPRHDGYTF.

This clonotype showed up many times. The J gene is TRBJ2-1, the V gene TRBV2; D assignment may be TRBD1 or TRBD2 (5 bases each). The CDR3 is 14 residues long. The V and J ends lost 2 bases and 10 bases respectively, with 15 bases between them. Germline V gene sequence: CDR1 SNHLY, CDR2 FYNNEI. The CDR3 region has the DNA TGTGCCAGCAGTGAAAGTGCAGGGAGTAGAGAGCAGTTCTTC. It yields the protein CASSESAGSREQFF.

This clonotype was counted ten times or more. V usage is TRBV27 and J usage is TRBJ2-3; TRBD1 is a possible D gene (6 bases). Germline CDR1 and CDR2: MNHEY and SMNVEV (reference sequence). The V end was cut by 0 bases, the J end by 4 bases, with 11 bases between. This CDR3 is 15 amino acids long. The CDR3 nucleotides read TGTGCCAGCAGTTTATCGGATACAGGGCCAGATACGCAGTATTTT. Its protein is CASSLSDTGPDTQYF.

This clonotype has ten or more counts. The V call is TRBV2, the J call TRBJ1-2; 9 bases align to TRBD1. The ends lost 3 bases at V and 7 bases at J; junction bases unmatched: 9. The germline V gene has CDR1 SNHLY and CDR2 FYNNEI. The CDR3 has 15 residues. This CDR3 reads CASSDLGQGRSGYTF. As DNA, the CDR3 is TGTGCCAGCAGTGATCTAGGACAGGGGCGATCTGGCTACACCTTC.

This clonotype has a count of ten or more. A junction end diverges from the germline sequence, so it may reflect a read error. The V and J genes are TRBV20-1 and TRBJ2-1; 9 bases fit TRBD2. The germline V gene encodes CDR1 DFQATT and CDR2 SNEGSKA (reference sequence). There are 15 residues in the CDR3. The CDR3: CSAGETSGSYNEQFF. In nucleotides, the CDR3 is TGCAGTGCTGGAGAGACTAGCGGCTCCTACAATGAGCAGTTCTTC.

This clonotype was counted at least ten times. This chain links TRBV28 with TRBJ1-3; 11 bases are a match to TRBD1. Germline V gene data show CDR1 as MDHEN and CDR2 as SYDVKM. The CDR3 covers 13 residues. Trimming cost V 5 bases and J 10 bases; bases outside gene matches: 4. CDR3 nucleotides: TGTGCCAGCAGTGGGACAGGGGGACGTACCATATATTTT. It encodes CASSGTGGRTIYF.

This clonotype was seen at least ten times. V is TRBV11-2 and J is TRBJ2-1; TRBD2 matches at 11 bases. CDR3 length: 15 residues. CDR1 is SGHAT and CDR2 is FQNNGV in the germline V gene. After removal of 5 bases from V and 6 bases from J, the junction contained 6 bases not matched to a gene. The CDR3 DNA follows: TGTGCCAGCAGCCGACTAGCGGGAAGGTTCAATGAGCAGTTCTTC. This translates into CASSRLAGRFNEQFF.

This clonotype was recorded at least ten times. The chain recombines TRBV28 with TRBJ1-4, with a weak D call TRBD1 (5 bases). CDR1 and CDR2 from the germline V gene are MDHEN and SYDVKM. V lost 3 bases, J lost 8 bases, and 13 bases lay in between. This CDR3 has 14 residues. DNA of the CDR3: TGTGCCAGCAGTTTGTACGGGGCAGGGGAAAAACTGTTTTTT. The encoded protein is CASSLYGAGEKLFF.

V gene TRBV6-1 combines with J gene TRBJ2-1, with D perhaps being TRBD1 or TRBD2 (5 bases each). This CDR3 comprises 13 residues. The germline V and J ends were trimmed by 4 bases and 9 bases, with 13 bases remaining between them. Germline V gene sequence: CDR1 MNHNS, CDR2 SASEGT. CDR3 loop: CASSASRDSEQFF. The CDR3 nucleotides read TGTGCCAGCAGTGCTAGCAGAGACAGTGAGCAGTTCTTC.

This clonotype appeared many times. The chain carries TRBV12-5 and TRBJ2-5, with a weak D call TRBD1 (6 bases). This CDR3 is built from 15 residues. V was shortened by 1 base and J by 5 bases, with 14 bases between the two germline ends. Germline loops: CDR1 LGHNT, CDR2 FRNRAP. Written as DNA, the CDR3 is TGTGCTAGTGGTTTGGGAGCGGTCCAGGGGGAGACCCAGTACTTC. Translated, it gives CASGLGAVQGETQYF.

This clonotype was recorded a few times. The V and J genes are TRBV4-1 and TRBJ2-5; 7 bases map to TRBD2. CDR1 is MGHRA and CDR2 is YSYEKL in the germline V gene. Trimming took 2 bases from V and 4 from J; bases not matched to a gene: 7. This CDR3 contains 15 residues. The DNA of the CDR3 is TGCGCCAGCAGCCAATTTGGCGGGGGATCAGAGACCCAGTACTTC. Translated: CASSQFGGGSETQYF.

In the case of this clonotype: Since a much larger clone is just one base distant, this may be a read error. The chain links TRBV20-1 to TRBJ2-3; D might be TRBD1 (6 bases). Germline V gene data show CDR1 as DFQATT and CDR2 as SNEGSKA (reference sequence). This CDR3 contains 16 residues. Trimming cost V 5 bases and J 0 bases, with 18 bases left between them. CDR3 amino acids: CSAGLRTVTSTDTQYF. The DNA for the CDR3 is TGCAGTGCTGGCCTAAGGACAGTAACTAGCACAGATACGCAGTATTTT.